Sequencing of this T cell receptor beta chain was carried out in a study of blood T cell repertoires in COVID-19. Concerning this clone itself: A junction boundary mismatches the germline segment, possibly from a read error.

Sequencing used immunoSEQ multiplex PCR; TCRdb keeps in-frame clones, though not all of them. The sample carries approximately 150,000 clones, around 89% recorded once. The CDR3 contains 14 residues. The germline V gene has CDR1 MNHEY and CDR2 SVGAGI. The sequenced sample consisted of peripheral blood. The chain employs TRBV6-5 and TRBJ2-3, with 7 positions matching TRBD2. The source of this sequence is a human donor in a cohort sampled during active COVID-19. The CDR3 coding sequence is TGTGCCAGCAGCTACTCGGGGGGAACAGATACGCAGTATTTT. This translates into CASSYSGGTDTQYF.